This TCR beta chain is drawn from a study of OX40 agonist ivuxolimab in advanced cancers. Some background on the complete study: Ivuxolimab was an agonistic, fully human IgG2 monoclonal antibody directed against OX40 (CD134), a costimulatory receptor. Intravenous ivuxolimab was administered to patients every 2 weeks at six dose levels: 0.01, 0.1, 0.3, 1.5, 3 and 10 mg/kg. Among the approximately 54 dose-escalation patients, about 19 had hepatocellular carcinoma, around 15 melanoma, 9 renal cell carcinoma and 9 head and neck cancer. The dose-escalation cohort was 82.7% male with a mean age of about 65 years, ranging from roughly 23 to 90. Prior anti-PD-1, anti-PD-L1 or anti-CTLA-4 therapy was permitted, and 40% of dose-escalation patients had received checkpoint inhibitors. Partial responses were achieved by three dose-escalation patients, of whom one had hepatocellular carcinoma and two had cutaneous melanoma. The purpose of peripheral TCRbeta sequencing was to test whether ivuxolimab changed TCR sequence diversity and led to clonal T-cell expansion. The monotherapy dose-escalation portion (N ≈ 50 patients) of the phase I ivuxolimab trial is reported in the paper. The investigation overall reported the following: At doses from 0.1 to 3.0 mg/kg, clonal expansion was seen in both CD4+ and CD8+ blood T cells between baseline and week 6. After ivuxolimab, CD8+ T cells had more expanded clones than CD4+ T cells on average. In the 0.1-3.0 mg/kg groups, partial responders were among the patients with the lowest normalized peripheral clonal expansion, particularly in CD8+ T cells. Low levels of normalized T-cell clonal expansion were also shown by some nonresponding patients. Antigen specificity was not determined for the clonally expanded peripheral T cells.

Germline trimming amounts to 3 bases on V and 6 bases on J, with 7 as the count of junction bases outside the gene matches. From the cysteine through the phenylalanine, the CDR3 covers 15 amino acids. The kept DNA is CDR3 alone, 45 bases in frame from the first base. As encoded in the germline V gene, CDR1 is SQVTM while CDR2 is ANQGSEA. A note on this clone: The clone's antigen remains unknown. No much larger clone is present one base from it, and per-base qualities are unavailable.

Patients with autoimmune disease history or receiving systemic immunosuppression were excluded from the trial. Peripheral blood for TCR sequencing was collected from all dose cohorts at baseline, on cycle 4 day 1, and on cycle 7 day 1. Samples came from an open-label, multicenter, first-in-human phase I dose-escalation trial of ivuxolimab. Adults with locally advanced or metastatic melanoma, renal cell carcinoma, hepatocellular carcinoma or head and neck squamous cell carcinoma were enrolled in the trial. Before TCR sequencing, CD4+ and CD8+ T cells were separately sorted from peripheral blood. To sequence the TCRbeta CDR3 region, genomic DNA was isolated from the sorted cells. The immunoSEQ Assay was used for sequencing of TCRbeta CDR3 regions. This immuneACCESS table, as held by TCRdb, lists in-frame sequences with V and J called but not all clones. Of the missing ones, under half trace to an unresolved V gene in checked studies; the others have no known cause. Recorded for this sample are tens of thousands of clones; about 90% of them occurred a single time. The ten largest clones capture 4% to 4.5% of the sample.

The sequence is built from TRBV29-1 and TRBJ2-2; 10 bases in the junction line up with TRBD2. This receptor was identified in an adult with an advanced solid tumor such as melanoma, head and neck, liver or kidney cancer. Sequenced material: CD4+ or CD8+ T cells sorted from blood, taken in a trial of the OX40 agonist ivuxolimab. The sequenced DNA is TGCAGCGTTGACCCAGCGGGGGGGCGCTCCGGGGAGCTGTTTTTT. This sequence encodes CSVDPAGGRSGELFF.